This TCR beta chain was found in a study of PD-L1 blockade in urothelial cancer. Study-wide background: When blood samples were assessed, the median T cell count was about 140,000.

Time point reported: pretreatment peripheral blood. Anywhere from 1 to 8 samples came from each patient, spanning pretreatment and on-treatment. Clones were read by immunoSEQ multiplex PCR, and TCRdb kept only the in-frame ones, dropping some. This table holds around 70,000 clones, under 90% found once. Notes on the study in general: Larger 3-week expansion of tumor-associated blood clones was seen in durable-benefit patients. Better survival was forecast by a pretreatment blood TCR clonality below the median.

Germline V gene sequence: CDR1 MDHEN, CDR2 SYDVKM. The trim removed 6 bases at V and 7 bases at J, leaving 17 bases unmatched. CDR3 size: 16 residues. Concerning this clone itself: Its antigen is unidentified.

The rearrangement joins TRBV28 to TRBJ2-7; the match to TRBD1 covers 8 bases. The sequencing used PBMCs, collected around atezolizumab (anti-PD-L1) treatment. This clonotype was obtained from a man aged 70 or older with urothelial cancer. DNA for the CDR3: TGTGCCAGCAGCCCGGCACGGGACAGGTCAAGAGGGGAGCAGTACTTC. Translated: CASSPARDRSRGEQYF.